What follows are 17 T cell receptor beta chains derived from one specimen sequenced in a study of cytomegalovirus exposure and HLA in healthy donors. Method: immunoSEQ multiplex PCR; TCRdb's copy keeps in-frame clones and lacks some. The repertoire holds roughly 200,000 clones, with about 81% as singletons. Sequencing used PBMCs. The receptors stem from a woman aged 25-40 years in good health and CMV-seronegative.

This rearrangement joins TRBV6-1 to TRBJ2-3; D unresolved. This CDR3 is built from 14 residues. Trimming shortened V by 6 bases and J by 3 bases, and 13 bases separated the two germline ends. Per germline, CDR1 MNHNS and CDR2 SASEGT. For the CDR3, the DNA is TGTGCCAGCAGCCTATTCGACAAAACAGATACGCAGTATTTT. It codes for CASSLFDKTDTQYF.

This clone appeared a few times. The gene calls are TRBV6-1 and TRBJ2-7, with a possible D match to TRBD2 (5 bases). CDR3 length: 14 amino acids. CDR1 is MNHNS and CDR2 is SASEGT in the germline V gene. Deletions cut 7 bases from V and 0 bases from J, with 13 bases between. CDR3 nucleotide sequence: TGTGCCAGCATGGAGGCCGCCTTCTCCTACGAGCAGTACTTC. Protein sequence: CASMEAAFSYEQYF.

The CDR3 DNA reads as TGTGCCAGTAGTATTATGGGGGGTGTCAATGAGCAGTTCTTC. Translation gives CASSIMGGVNEQFF. V is TRBV19 and J is TRBJ2-1; D is possibly TRBD2 (6 bases). Germline V gives CDR1 LNHDA, CDR2 SQIVND (reference sequence). The CDR3 consists of 14 residues. V was shortened by 3 bases and J by 6 bases, with 12 bases between the two germline ends.

V is TRBV30 and J is TRBJ1-2; D possibly corresponds to TRBD1 (6 bases). V lost 0 bases, J lost 3 bases, and 17 bases lay in between. Germline CDR1 is GTSNPN and CDR2 is SVGIG (reference sequence). This CDR3 has 16 amino acids. CDR3 loop: CAWSVTLGEGDYGYTF. In nucleotides, the CDR3 is TGTGCCTGGAGTGTAACTCTCGGGGAGGGGGACTATGGCTACACCTTC.

This chain links TRBV6-6 with TRBJ1-4; tentatively, D is TRBD1 (5 bases). V was cut by 0 bases and J by 5 bases, with 13 bases left in between. The CDR3 covers 16 residues. CDR1 and CDR2 from the germline V gene are MNHNY and SVGAGI (reference sequence). The CDR3 coding sequence is TGTGCCAGCAGTTACTCGCAGGGTATGGGGAATGAAAAACTGTTTTTT. Protein sequence: CASSYSQGMGNEKLFF.

The V call is TRBV6-1, the J call TRBJ2-3; 11 bases agree with TRBD2. Germline lookup yields CDR1 MNHNS and CDR2 SASEGT. The CDR3 runs to 15 residues. J gave up 3 bases and V 6 bases, and 5 bases lay outside the gene matches. The CDR3 reads CASRLAGVITDTQYF. The DNA for the CDR3 is TGTGCCAGCAGACTAGCGGGAGTGATAACAGATACGCAGTATTTT.

The V call is TRBV6-5, the J call TRBJ1-6; D is unresolved. The CDR3 is made up of 15 amino acids. The germline gives CDR1 MNHEY, CDR2 SVGAGI. Trimming pared 0 bases from V and 9 bases from J, leaving 12 bases between. The DNA of the CDR3 is TGTGCCAGCAGTTACTCGCGGGTGTCGGGTTCACCCCTCCACTTT. It is translated as CASSYSRVSGSPLHF.

The rearrangement links TRBV5-4 to TRBJ2-3; TRBD2 might be the D (6 bases). Germline lookup yields CDR1 SGHNT and CDR2 YYREEE (reference sequence). The length of the CDR3 is 16 residues. V lost 4 bases and J lost 5, with 20 bases in between. The CDR3 loop reads CASSRGAGPLGDTQYF. The CDR3 coding sequence is TGTGCCAGCAGCCGAGGGGCGGGACCCTTGGGAGATACGCAGTATTTT.

The chain couples TRBV15 to TRBJ1-5; 7 bases agree with TRBD1. Germline CDR1 LNHNV, CDR2 YYDKDF (reference sequence). The CDR3 has 15 residues. V dropped 5 bases and J dropped 0; count of bases not matched to a gene: 4. The CDR3 DNA is TGTGCCACCAGCGGAACAGGGGATAGCAATCAGCCCCAGCATTTT. Its translation: CATSGTGDSNQPQHF.

The CDR3: CASSIGRTGLNQPQHF. The CDR3 nucleotides are TGTGCCAGTAGTATAGGACGGACAGGCCTCAATCAGCCCCAGCATTTT. The genes are TRBV19 and TRBJ1-5, with 7 bases matching TRBD1. Germline V gene data show CDR1 as LNHDA and CDR2 as SQIVND (reference sequence). V lost 1 base and J lost 3; bases outside the gene matches: 6. The CDR3 is 16 residues long. Using reference TRBV19 and TRBJ1-5 for the parts outside the CDR3, the full variable domain is DGGITQSPKYLFRKEGQNVTLSCEQNLNHDAMYWYRQDPGQGLRLIYYSQIVNDFQKGDIAEGYSVSREKKESFPLTVTSAQKNPTAFYLCASSIGRTGLNQPQHFGDGTRLSIL.

This clone was observed a single time. The chain joins TRBV19 to TRBJ2-7; D possibly corresponds to TRBD2 (6 bases). This CDR3 contains 15 residues. Germline V CDR1 and CDR2: LNHDA, SQIVND (reference sequence). Trimming left V 3 bases short and J 6 bases short, with 18 bases between. The DNA for the CDR3 is TGTGCCAGTAGTATTAGTATGGAGGGCTCGGCCGAGCAGTACTTC. It codes for CASSISMEGSAEQYF.

In its sample, this clone was seen a few times. The CDR3 nucleotides are TGCAGCGTCCAGACAGGGGCTAATGAAAAACTGTTTTTT. This gives the protein CSVQTGANEKLFF. This chain links TRBV29-1 with TRBJ1-4; 8 positions agree with TRBD1. Germline trimming cut 6 bases from V and 3 bases from J; bases unmatched to any gene: 3. The CDR3 extends over 13 amino acids. Per germline, CDR1 SQVTM and CDR2 ANQGSEA.

V gene TRBV6-5 combines with J gene TRBJ1-4; D is unresolved. This CDR3 is 13 amino acids long. The germline V and J ends were trimmed by 5 bases and 7 bases, with 11 bases remaining between them. Germline V gene data show CDR1 as MNHEY and CDR2 as SVGAGI. CDR3: CASSPRIAEKLFF. The CDR3 nucleotides read TGTGCCAGCAGTCCCAGGATTGCTGAAAAACTGTTTTTT.

The sample holds a few counts of this clone. Other DNA variants within this sample encode the same CDR3. This chain links TRBV14 with TRBJ1-1; 8 nucleotides match TRBD1. The V gene's germline CDR1 is SGHDN and CDR2 FVKESK. The V segment lost 2 bases and the J segment 0 bases; nucleotides outside the gene matches: 2. CDR3 length: 15 residues. CDR3 DNA: TGTGCCAGCAGCCAACAGGGGGCGTTGAACACTGAAGCTTTCTTT. This encodes CASSQQGALNTEAFF.

The chain has TRBV10-3 and TRBJ1-2; tentative D call: TRBD1 (6 bases). The germline V and J ends were trimmed by 2 bases and 8 bases, with 12 bases remaining between them. Germline CDR1 ENHRY, CDR2 SYGVKD. The CDR3 covers 13 residues. CDR3: CAISEPGGSGYTF. The CDR3 DNA follows: TGTGCCATCAGTGAGCCGGGGGGCAGCGGCTACACCTTC.

The chain has TRBV4-1 and TRBJ2-3; a weak D match, TRBD2 (6 bases). Germline values: CDR1 MGHRA, CDR2 YSYEKL. This CDR3 contains 17 residues. Trimming pared 2 bases from V and 6 bases from J, leaving 21 bases between. The CDR3 reads CASSQFGGPLGRDTQYF. CDR3 sequence (DNA): TGCGCCAGCAGCCAATTCGGAGGGCCGCTTGGGAGGGATACGCAGTATTTT.

This clone appeared a few times. The chain is built from TRBV28 and TRBJ1-2; possibly TRBD1 for D (6 bases). The CDR3 consists of 15 residues. CDR1 and CDR2 (germline): MDHEN, SYDVKM. Trimming took 4 bases from V and 4 from J, leaving 16 bases between them. CDR3: CASSSAGGGGYGYTF. In DNA form, the CDR3 reads TGTGCCAGCAGTTCCGCCGGGGGCGGGGGCTATGGCTACACCTTC.